The text below deals with one T cell receptor beta chain. The antigen remains undetermined. This sample was taken from a study of shared clonotypes between healthy human individuals. Terminally differentiated effector memory CD45RA+ cells were left out of the naive CD8 fraction, which was CD45RO-negative and positively selected for CCR7. Germline V gene lookup returns CDR1 LNHDA and CDR2 SQIVND (reference sequence). This CDR3 has 12 residues. V lost 3 bases and J lost 7, with 10 bases in between. Profiled with immunoSEQ multiplex PCR; TCRdb holds only in-frame clones, not every one. The sample shows hundreds of thousands of clones, roughly 96% of them seen only once. Study-wide results and caveats: For sorted subsets, rarefaction showed incomplete sequencing despite large depth. A handful of donors had 5% to 6.5% of their naive CD4 clonotypes in common. Some clonotypes were shared by all four sorted-subset donors, while others were not shared. The non-shared ones had lower generation probabilities than the shared ones.

Input material: naive CD8+ T cells sorted from blood. The sequence came from a woman in her twenties or thirties in good health. This chain connects TRBV19 to TRBJ2-7; D unclear. The CDR3 region is CASSIVRYEQYF. In DNA form, the CDR3 reads TGTGCCAGTAGTATTGTAAGATATGAGCAGTACTTC.